Listed below are T cell receptor beta chains from one sample, sequenced in a study of CD8 T cells in Susac syndrome. TCRdb analysed the immunoSEQ multiplex PCR reads with MiXCR anew, one entry per CDR3 protein. The sample carries roughly 180,000 distinct CDR3 sequences, 90% to 95% recorded once. Sample: CD4+ T cells from PBMCs. The receptors come from a human donor with multiple sclerosis. Both conserved end residues are part of each CDR3. The D gene is left open where the match is weak. Rows give clone size only sometimes, using once, few, many, or a class for an expanded clone.

v_call	j_call	d_call	clone_size	cdr3_nt	cdr3_aa
TRBV28	TRBJ2-7	TRBD1	-	TGTGCCAGCAGTTTAAACAGGGGGCGCGTCCCCTACGAGCAGTACTTC	CASSLNRGRVPYEQYF
TRBV27	TRBJ2-1	TRBD2	once	TGTGCCAGCTGCGTTCCGACTAGCGGGAAGATAAATGAGCAGTTCTTC	CASCVPTSGKINEQFF
TRBV2	TRBJ1-2	TRBD1	once	TGTGCCAGTAACGGGCTGGGACAGGGAGCCTATGGCTACACCTTC	CASNGLGQGAYGYTF
TRBV27	TRBJ2-1	TRBD2	-	TGTGCCAGCAGTCGGGGCACGGGACTAGCGGGGAAGAAGCGCTCCTACAATGAGCAGTTCTTC	CASSRGTGLAGKKRSYNEQFF
TRBV20-1	TRBJ1-1	TRBD1	-	TGCAGTGCTAGAGATCCGGACAGGGGAGTCGCTGAAGCTTTCTTT	CSARDPDRGVAEAFF
TRBV4-1	TRBJ1-2	-	-	TGCGCCAGCAGCCAAGAGGACAGAGGCTATGGCTACACCTTC	CASSQEDRGYGYTF
TRBV2	TRBJ1-5	-	-	TGTGCCAGCAGTGAATATGAGACCCGTCCCCAGCATTTT	CASSEYETRPQHF
TRBV20-1	TRBJ2-7	TRBD1	-	TGCAGTGCTAGAACAACGGGACAGGGGATATACGAGCAGTACTTC	CSARTTGQGIYEQYF
TRBV5-4	TRBJ1-2	TRBD1	-	TGTGCCAGCAGTTTTCACCGGGACAGGGGGACTGTGAACTATGGCTACACCTTC	CASSFHRDRGTVNYGYTF
TRBV7-2	TRBJ2-7	-	-	TGTGCCAGCAGCTTATATGAGCCCTCCTACGAGCAGTACTTC	CASSLYEPSYEQYF
TRBV6-1	TRBJ2-7	-	-	TGTGCCAGCAGTGGGGGGGACTTCTACGAGCAGTACTTC	CASSGGDFYEQYF
TRBV20-1	TRBJ1-2	-	once	TGCAGTGCTACGGAGGGGTTGGGTAACTATGGCTACACCTTC	CSATEGLGNYGYTF
TRBV29-1	TRBJ2-5	-	-	TGCAGCCTTTCCGTATCCGGGGTAGAGACCCAGTACTTC	CSLSVSGVETQYF
TRBV20-1	TRBJ1-6	-	-	TGCAGTGCTAGACCCGGGACGGGGGATTCACCCCTCCACTTT	CSARPGTGDSPLHF
TRBV18	TRBJ2-5	-	-	TGTGCCAGCTCACCTCTTCTTGGGGAGACCCAGTACTTC	CASSPLLGETQYF
TRBV28	TRBJ2-7	-	-	TGTGCCAGCAGTTTAGGGGGTTGGGGGAGAGAGCAGTACTTC	CASSLGGWGREQYF
TRBV5-1	TRBJ1-5	-	-	TGCGCCAGCAGCTTGGCCGGGAAAGGCCAGCCCCAGCATTTT	CASSLAGKGQPQHF
TRBV5-4	TRBJ1-1	-	-	TGTGCCAGCAGCCCCGGTACAGGGCTTACTGAAGCTTTCTTT	CASSPGTGLTEAFF